The 4 T cell receptor beta chains presented below share a single source sample, sequenced in a study of CD8+ T cells in alopecia areata. Following extraction, RNA underwent reverse transcription to cDNA, which served as the sequencing template. Only in-frame clones appear in the TCRdb table, and some are missing; sequencing was by immunoSEQ multiplex PCR. The sample has 130,000 to 150,000 clones, more than 75% seen once. The sample here was CD8+ T cells sorted from blood, taken at week 0. These receptors came from a human donor with alopecia areata.

J is TRBJ2-7 and V is TRBV29-1, with no clear D. The J call is in doubt because the DNA end fits TRBJ2-5 better. CDR1 and CDR2 (germline): SQVTM, ANQGSEA. The CDR3 sequence is 15 residues long. The CDR3 is CSVDNGPLHSETQYF. In DNA, the CDR3 is TGCAGCGTTGATAACGGGCCTCTTCATAGCGAGACCCAGTACTTC.

On this clone itself: Other DNA variants within this sample encode the same CDR3. The chain joins TRBV7-9 to TRBJ1-5; 10 nucleotides align to TRBD1. V was pared by 5 bases and J by 5 bases, with 3 bases of the junction left unmatched. Per germline, CDR1 SEHNR and CDR2 FQNEAQ (reference sequence). The CDR3 runs to 14 residues. The chain's CDR3 is CASSLGTGDQPQHF. CDR3 coding DNA: TGTGCCAGCAGCCTAGGGACAGGGGATCAGCCCCAGCATTTT.

This chain joins TRBV13 and TRBJ2-3; 14 bases are shared with TRBD2. Germline trimming cut 5 bases from V and 4 bases from J; bases unmatched to any gene: 8. CDR1 and CDR2 (germline): PRHDT, FYEKMQ (reference sequence). The CDR3 extends over 17 amino acids. DNA for the CDR3: TGTGCCAGCAGCCATCCCGGGACTAGCGGGAGCGCAGATACGCAGTATTTT. Protein product: CASSHPGTSGSADTQYF.

The gene calls are TRBV29-1 and TRBJ2-5, with D hard to call. Germline V lookup: CDR1 SQVTM, CDR2 ANQGSEA. The CDR3 loop spans 12 amino acids. Trimming stripped 1 base from V and 3 bases from J, with 6 bases between. The CDR3 reads CSVEGLKETQYF. DNA for the CDR3: TGCAGCGTTGAAGGCCTTAAAGAGACCCAGTACTTC.